The T cell receptor beta chain under discussion was sequenced for a study of T-cell reconstitution after alpha-beta-depleted transplantation in children. Study outcomes and limitations: There were reportedly several hundred expanded graft clones from which alpha-beta T cells came about two months after transplant. Newly generated T cells supplied most T-cell counts and diversity one year post-transplant. Some patients owed their high day-60 TCRbeta diversity to surviving recipient T cells and thymic progenitors.

To note about this clonotype: Its specificity is unknown.

The authors prepared the TCRbeta library with unique molecular identifiers. Each CDR3 protein is one row after TCRdb ran MiXCR on the PCR reads. The data contain about 580,000 distinct CDR3 sequences, roughly 23% of them singletons. The sequence was obtained from a boy under three years old who had a stem cell transplant for acute myeloid leukemia, so the T cells may come from the graft donor. The sequencing used PBMCs, mostly from graft donor cells, collected 360 days after TCRalphabeta/CD19-depleted stem cell transplant.

DNA for the CDR3: TGTGCCAGCAGCCCCTTACTAGCGGGGGGGACCAATGAGCAGTTCTTC. It translates to CASSPLLAGGTNEQFF. The V call is TRBV11-2, the J call TRBJ2-1; 13 bases fit TRBD2. This CDR3 is built from 16 residues. Per the germline V gene, CDR1 is SGHAT and CDR2 is FQNNGV. The trim removed 5 bases at V and 6 bases at J, leaving 7 bases unmatched.